A single sample gave rise to the 14 T cell receptor beta chains below, sequenced in a study of T-cell memory formation after mild COVID-19. TCRdb reprocessed the 5' RACE reads with MiXCR, giving one entry per CDR3 protein. The sample contains about 150,000 distinct CDR3 sequences, around 25% of which appear only once. Sequencing input: PBMCs or a T cell subset sorted from them (not recorded which). These receptors were obtained from an adult woman who had mild COVID-19 (a few samples of this study predate the infection). Cell type and time point are not known.

The chain carries TRBV7-9 and TRBJ1-1; D ambiguous. Germline loops: CDR1 SEHNR, CDR2 FQNEAQ (reference sequence). The germline V and J ends were trimmed by 3 bases and 4 bases, with 15 bases remaining between them. This CDR3 has 15 residues. The CDR3 loop is CASSLGMRESTEAFF. The CDR3 DNA follows: TGTGCCAGCAGCTTGGGAATGAGGGAGAGCACTGAAGCTTTCTTT. Together with reference TRBV7-9 and TRBJ1-1, the CDR3 gives the full variable domain: DTGVSQNPRHKITKRGQNVTFRCDPISEHNRLYWYRQTLGQGPEFLTYFQNEAQLEKSRLLSDRFSAERPKGSFSTLEIQRTEQGDSAMYLCASSLGMRESTEAFFGQGTRLTVV.

Of note for this clonotype: The germline gene is not matched at one end of the junction; a read error may be the cause. V gene TRBV7-9 combines with J gene TRBJ2-5; D is undetermined. The CDR3 extends over 11 amino acids. Germline CDR1 SEHNR, CDR2 FQNEAQ (reference sequence). The CDR3 spells CASSAPEIQYF. The CDR3 coding sequence is TGTGCCAGCAGCGCACCCGAGATCCAGTACTTC.

This sequence joins TRBV7-6 and TRBJ2-7; 8 nucleotides line up with TRBD1. Germline V gene sequence: CDR1 SGHVS, CDR2 FNYEAQ. J lost 1 base, V lost 5 bases, and 4 bases had no gene match. The CDR3 sequence is 14 residues long. The CDR3 spells CASSGDRGSYEQYF. The CDR3 DNA follows: TGTGCCAGCAGCGGAGACAGGGGATCCTACGAGCAGTACTTC.

Only a few counts were recorded for this clonotype. V is TRBV20-1 and J is TRBJ1-5, with D perhaps TRBD1 (5 bases). This CDR3 is 13 amino acids long. V lost 3 bases and J 7 bases, leaving 13 bases between the germline ends. Germline-derived CDR1 and CDR2 are DFQATT and SNEGSKA (reference sequence). The CDR3 sequence is CSASEGAYQPQHF. CDR3 nucleotide sequence: TGCAGTGCTAGCGAAGGGGCTTACCAGCCCCAGCATTTT.

This sequence joins TRBV29-1 and TRBJ2-5, with D unclear. Germline CDR1 reads SQVTM; CDR2 reads ANQGSEA. The V end lost 6 bases, the J end lost 1 base, and 18 bases lay between the germline ends. The CDR3 runs to 15 residues. As DNA, the CDR3 is TGCAGCGTCCGAGTGAGGTCAGATTTCCAAGAGACCCAGTACTTC. Translated, it gives CSVRVRSDFQETQYF.

There are a few counts of this clonotype. The chain links TRBV14 to TRBJ2-7; perhaps TRBD2 as D (6 bases). Deletions cut 2 bases from V and 0 bases from J, with 11 bases between. This CDR3 contains 15 residues. Germline values: CDR1 SGHDN, CDR2 FVKESK. The CDR3 DNA is TGTGCCAGCAGCCAAAGGCGGGACCCCTCCTACGAGCAGTACTTC. Protein product: CASSQRRDPSYEQYF.

Only a few counts were recorded for this clonotype. V is TRBV6-2 or TRBV6-3 and J is TRBJ1-1, with 8 bases aligning to TRBD1. The CDR3 contains 14 residues. The V gene's germline CDR1 is MNHEY and CDR2 SVGEGT. With V trimmed by 2 bases and J by 6 bases, 5 bases remained unmatched. The CDR3 is CASSYPGTGSEAFF. The CDR3 coding sequence is TGTGCCAGCAGTTACCCGGGGACAGGCTCTGAAGCTTTCTTT.

The gene calls are TRBV6-2 or TRBV6-3 and TRBJ2-3; 11 bases agree with TRBD2. V shed 6 bases and J 2 bases; nucleotides not matched to a gene: 10. Germline-derived CDR1 and CDR2 are MNHEY and SVGEGT. This CDR3 is built from 17 residues. DNA for the CDR3: TGTGCCAGCAGATCATCCGGGACTAGCGGTTACACAGATACGCAGTATTTT. Translated: CASRSSGTSGYTDTQYF.

V and J are TRBV7-9 and TRBJ2-7, with D perhaps TRBD2 (5 bases). The CDR3 is 12 amino acids. The germline gives CDR1 SEHNR, CDR2 FQNEAQ (reference sequence). Trimming left V 4 bases short and J 4 bases short, with 8 bases between. The CDR3, as DNA: TGTGCCAGCAGCTCACAGCGGTACGAGCAGTACTTC. It translates to CASSSQRYEQYF.

A few counts support this clonotype. The V gene is TRBV12-3 or TRBV12-4, the J gene TRBJ2-3; D gene ambiguous. V was shortened by 3 bases and J by 2 bases, with 3 bases between the two germline ends. The CDR3 runs 12 residues. The CDR3 loop reads CASSFFTDTQYF. CDR3 coding DNA: TGTGCCAGCAGTTTTTTCACAGATACGCAGTATTTT.

This clonotype was picked up a small number of times. The rearrangement links TRBV7-9 to TRBJ1-2; D may be TRBD1 (5 bases). This CDR3 is built from 18 residues. CDR1 and CDR2 (germline): SEHNR, FQNEAQ (reference sequence). The V and J ends lost 5 bases and 5 bases respectively, with 27 bases between them. CDR3 sequence (DNA): TGTGCCAGCAGCGAAAATTTTGGACAAGCCTCTTTGGGGTATGGCTACACCTTC. Amino acid sequence: CASSENFGQASLGYGYTF.

The gene calls are TRBV24-1 and TRBJ2-1; D perhaps matches TRBD1 (6 bases). Germline-derived CDR1 and CDR2 are KGHDR and SFDVKD. CDR3 size: 15 residues. V gave up 3 bases and J gave up 4 bases, with 12 bases separating them. In nucleotides, the CDR3 is TGTGCCACCAGTGATCGACAGGAATTTTACAATGAGCAGTTCTTC. It yields the protein CATSDRQEFYNEQFF.

The rearrangement links TRBV7-9 to TRBJ1-5; D gene ambiguous. V dropped 5 bases and J dropped 8 bases, with 13 bases sitting between them. Looked up from germline, CDR1 is SEHNR and CDR2 is FQNEAQ (reference sequence). The length of the CDR3 is 13 residues. The CDR3 bases are TGTGCCAGCAGCCATACATCCACGGAGCCCCAGCATTTT. It yields the protein CASSHTSTEPQHF. Full variable domain (rest looked up from reference TRBV7-9 and TRBJ1-5): DTGVSQNPRHKITKRGQNVTFRCDPISEHNRLYWYRQTLGQGPEFLTYFQNEAQLEKSRLLSDRFSAERPKGSFSTLEIQRTEQGDSAMYLCASSHTSTEPQHFGDGTRLSIL.

The table lists this clonotype with a few counts. The rearrangement links TRBV7-6 to TRBJ1-1; 7 bases agree with TRBD1. Germline V lookup: CDR1 SGHVS, CDR2 FNYEAQ. The CDR3 loop spans 15 amino acids. The V gene end was trimmed by 5 bases and the J gene end by 4 bases; junction bases not matched to a gene: 10. CDR3 in amino acids: CASSASEGAGTEAFF. The DNA of the CDR3 is TGTGCCAGCAGCGCCAGCGAGGGGGCAGGCACTGAAGCTTTCTTT.